These 19 T cell receptor beta chains were sequenced from one sample in a study of blood T cell repertoires in COVID-19. Profiling relied on immunoSEQ multiplex PCR, and the TCRdb table lists in-frame clones only, not all of them. This sample has about 280,000 clones, with 65% to 90% found just once. The sample comprised peripheral blood. These receptors all come from a human donor in a cohort sampled during active COVID-19.

This clone showed up just once. This rearrangement joins TRBV7-8 to TRBJ2-7; the D gene is possibly TRBD2 (6 bases). V was trimmed by 3 bases and J by 1 base, leaving 10 bases between them. The CDR3 spans 14 residues. Germline-derived CDR1 and CDR2 are SGHVS and FQNEAQ. The chain's CDR3 is CASSLAGMSYEQYF. The DNA for the CDR3 is TGTGCCAGCAGCTTGGCGGGAATGTCCTACGAGCAGTACTTC.

The chain combines TRBV7-8 with TRBJ2-7, with D possibly TRBD1 on 6 matching bases. Germline-derived CDR1 and CDR2 are SGHVS and FQNEAQ. The V end lost 1 base, the J end lost 2 bases, and 12 bases lay between the germline ends. The CDR3 is 15 amino acids. CDR3 nucleotide sequence: TGTGCCAGCAGCTTAGGGGCCAGGGGCGCCTACGAGCAGTACTTC. Amino acid sequence: CASSLGARGAYEQYF. Variable domain in full (rest from reference TRBV7-8 and TRBJ2-7): GAGVSQSPRYKVAKRGQDVALRCDPISGHVSLFWYQQALGQGPEFLTYFQNEAQLDKSGLPSDRFFAERPEGSVSTLKIQRTQQEDSAVYLCASSLGARGAYEQYFGPGTRLTVT.

This clone was seen a single time. In DNA, the CDR3 is TGCGCCAGCAGCTTGCACGCAGGGAATGAAGCTTTCTTT. Protein: CASSLHAGNEAFF. The chain is built from TRBV5-1 and TRBJ1-1; D possibly corresponds to TRBD1 (5 bases). The CDR3 runs 13 residues. The germline V gene has CDR1 SGHRS and CDR2 YFSETQ. V was trimmed by 1 base and J by 7 bases, leaving 11 bases between them.

The sample holds one count of this clone. The chain uses TRBV7-2 and TRBJ2-2, with TRBD2 identical over 12 bases. Trimming removed 7 bases from V and 4 bases from J; junction bases left unmatched: 16. In germline, CDR1 is SGHTA, CDR2 FQGNSA. This CDR3 spans 19 amino acids. CDR3 amino acids: CASTIRSSGRASSTGELFF. As DNA, the CDR3 is TGTGCCAGCACCATACGGTCTAGCGGGAGGGCCTCGAGCACCGGGGAGCTGTTTTTT.

J is TRBJ2-3 and V is TRBV9; D ambiguous. Germline loops: CDR1 SGDLS, CDR2 YYNGEE. The V and J ends lost 5 bases and 6 bases respectively, with 16 bases between them. The CDR3 is 14 amino acids. The CDR3 DNA reads TGTGCCAGCAGTTTCCAGTCGTCCGGGGATACGCAGTATTTT. It yields the protein CASSFQSSGDTQYF.

The chain links TRBV5-1 to TRBJ1-2, with D perhaps TRBD1 (5 bases). There are 14 residues in the CDR3. From germline, CDR1 is SGHRS and CDR2 YFSETQ. V was trimmed by 0 bases and J by 7 bases, leaving 13 bases between them. The CDR3 nucleotides read TGCGCCAGCAGCTTGGTAGACAGTTTGTCTGGCTACACCTTC. Encoded protein: CASSLVDSLSGYTF.

The chain employs TRBV28 and TRBJ2-2; D remains unclear. Deletions cut 5 bases from V and 3 bases from J, with 16 bases between. Per the germline V gene, CDR1 is MDHEN and CDR2 is SYDVKM. This CDR3 has 16 residues. This CDR3 is CASSPYFSGDTGELFF. In DNA, the CDR3 is TGTGCCAGCAGTCCCTACTTCTCGGGTGACACCGGGGAGCTGTTTTTT.

In this sample, this clone turned up a few times. This chain's CDR3 is CASSFYRRNTEAFF. The CDR3 DNA is TGTGCCAGCAGTTTTTACCGGAGGAACACTGAAGCTTTCTTT. This chain connects TRBV27 to TRBJ1-1, with D uncertain. CDR1 and CDR2 from the germline V gene are MNHEY and SMNVEV (reference sequence). The CDR3 loop spans 14 amino acids. Trimming removed 3 bases at V and 1 base at J, with 9 bases between.

This clone was picked up a small number of times. The V and J genes are TRBV14 and TRBJ1-1; 7 bases agree with TRBD1. Germline V gives CDR1 SGHDN, CDR2 FVKESK. After removal of 3 bases from V and 5 bases from J, the junction contained 6 bases not matched to a gene. The CDR3 spans 14 residues. The CDR3 spells CASSHQGVGTEAFF. The CDR3 DNA is TGTGCCAGCAGCCACCAGGGGGTGGGGACTGAAGCTTTCTTT.

This chain uses TRBV7-3 with TRBJ1-2; 9 nucleotides line up with TRBD1. This CDR3 spans 13 amino acids. After removal of 5 bases from V and 7 bases from J, the junction contained 5 bases not matched to a gene. Germline CDR1 SGHTA, CDR2 FQGTGA. This CDR3 reads CASSVDRGGGYTF. The CDR3 nucleotides read TGTGCCAGCAGCGTGGACAGGGGAGGTGGCTACACCTTC.

The V and J genes are TRBV30 and TRBJ2-7; possibly TRBD1 for D (5 bases). The CDR3 sequence is 12 residues long. Germline-derived CDR1 and CDR2 are GTSNPN and SVGIG (reference sequence). The V gene lost 4 bases and the J gene lost 5 bases, with 12 bases spanning the gap. CDR3 amino acids: CAWTGISHEQYF. The CDR3 DNA sequence: TGTGCCTGGACAGGGATTTCCCACGAGCAGTACTTC.

The chain has TRBV5-1 and TRBJ1-1; TRBD1 aligns across 7 bases. Trimming removed 4 bases from V and 3 bases from J; junction bases left unmatched: 9. The CDR3 is 15 residues long. The germline V gene encodes CDR1 SGHRS and CDR2 YFSETQ. The CDR3 nucleotides are TGCGCCAGCAGCGAGTGGGACAGTTGGGACACTGAAGCTTTCTTT. This translates into CASSEWDSWDTEAFF.

The chain joins TRBV28 to TRBJ1-2; no clear D gene. The V gene lost 6 bases and the J gene lost 8 bases, with 13 bases spanning the gap. The germline V gene encodes CDR1 MDHEN and CDR2 SYDVKM. This CDR3 comprises 12 residues. The CDR3 nucleotides read TGTGCCAGCAGAAGGACGTCGGGGGGCTACACCTTC. Translated: CASRRTSGGYTF.

The rearrangement uses TRBV28 and TRBJ2-7; 7 bases fit TRBD2. In germline, CDR1 is MDHEN, CDR2 SYDVKM. Losses at the gene ends were 5 bases for V and 1 base for J; bases not matched to a gene: 2. The CDR3 has 13 residues. This CDR3 is CASSLGRSYEQYF. CDR3 sequence (DNA): TGTGCCAGCAGTCTCGGGAGGTCCTACGAGCAGTACTTC.

The chain employs TRBV7-9 and TRBJ2-4; a weak D match, TRBD2 (6 bases). The V gene's germline CDR1 is SEHNR and CDR2 FQNEAQ (reference sequence). This CDR3 has 15 residues. The V end lost 8 bases, the J end lost 1 base, and 15 bases lay between the germline ends. The CDR3 loop reads CASAGIGGAKNIQYF. The CDR3 nucleotides are TGTGCCAGCGCGGGGATCGGTGGGGCCAAAAACATTCAGTACTTC.

V usage is TRBV28 and J usage is TRBJ1-1, with D possibly being TRBD1 (6 bases). V was trimmed by 6 bases and J by 7 bases, leaving 12 bases between them. The germline V gene encodes CDR1 MDHEN and CDR2 SYDVKM. The CDR3 is 12 amino acids. DNA of the CDR3: TGTGCCAGCAGCCATCTACAGGGTGAAGCTTTCTTT. Amino acids: CASSHLQGEAFF.

Only one count was recorded for this clone. The genes are TRBV4-3 and TRBJ1-2; D is unclear. The CDR3 totals 15 residues. CDR1 is LGHNA, CDR2 YSLEER, per germline. V was pared by 1 base and J by 4 bases, with 13 bases between. The CDR3 nucleotides are TGCGCCAGCAGCCAAGGGGCGGGTAACTCCTATGGCTACACCTTC. Residues: CASSQGAGNSYGYTF.

The V call is TRBV6-5, the J call TRBJ1-6; the D gene is possibly TRBD1 (5 bases). The CDR3 has 13 residues. The germline V gene has CDR1 MNHEY and CDR2 SVGAGI. Trimming left V 3 bases short and J 10 bases short, with 10 bases between. This CDR3 is CASSYTTESPLHF. The DNA of the CDR3 is TGTGCCAGCAGTTATACGACAGAGTCACCCCTCCACTTT.

The chain is built from TRBV10-3 and TRBJ2-3; D is uncertain. Per the germline V gene, CDR1 is ENHRY and CDR2 is SYGVKD. The CDR3 runs to 13 residues. V was clipped by 5 bases and J by 0 bases, with 6 bases between them. The CDR3 sequence is CAISFLSTDTQYF. CDR3 DNA: TGTGCCATCAGTTTTCTTAGCACAGATACGCAGTATTTT.